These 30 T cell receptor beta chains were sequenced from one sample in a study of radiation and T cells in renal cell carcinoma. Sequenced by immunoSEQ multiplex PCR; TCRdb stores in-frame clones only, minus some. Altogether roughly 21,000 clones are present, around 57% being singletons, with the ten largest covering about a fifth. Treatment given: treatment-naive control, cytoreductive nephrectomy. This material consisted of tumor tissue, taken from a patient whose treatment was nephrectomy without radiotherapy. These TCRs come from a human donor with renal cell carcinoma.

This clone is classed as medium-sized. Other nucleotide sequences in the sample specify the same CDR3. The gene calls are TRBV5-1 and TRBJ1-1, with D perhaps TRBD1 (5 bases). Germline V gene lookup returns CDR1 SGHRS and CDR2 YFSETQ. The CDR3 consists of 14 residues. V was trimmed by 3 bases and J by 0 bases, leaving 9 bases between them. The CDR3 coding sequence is TGCGCCAGCAGCTCAACAGGTATGAACACTGAAGCTTTCTTT. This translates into CASSSTGMNTEAFF.

The CDR3 protein is CASSLDDRANTEAFF. The CDR3 coding sequence is TGCGCCAGCAGCTTAGATGACAGGGCGAACACTGAAGCTTTCTTT. The chain is built from TRBV5-1 and TRBJ1-1; 7 positions agree with TRBD1. The CDR3 has 15 residues. Germline assignment: CDR1 SGHRS and CDR2 YFSETQ. Losses at the gene ends were 2 bases for V and 1 base for J; bases not matched to a gene: 5.

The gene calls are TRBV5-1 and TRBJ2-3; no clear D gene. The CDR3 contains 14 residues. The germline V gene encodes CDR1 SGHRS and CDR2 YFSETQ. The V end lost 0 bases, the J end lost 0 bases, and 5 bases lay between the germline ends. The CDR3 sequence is CASSLEGSTDTQYF. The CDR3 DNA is TGCGCCAGCAGCTTGGAAGGGAGCACAGATACGCAGTATTTT.

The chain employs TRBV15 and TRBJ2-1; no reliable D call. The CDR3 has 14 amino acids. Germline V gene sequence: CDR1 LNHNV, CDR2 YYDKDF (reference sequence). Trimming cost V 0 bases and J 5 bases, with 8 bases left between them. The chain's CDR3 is CATSRDVDDNEQFF. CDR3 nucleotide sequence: TGTGCCACCAGCAGAGATGTGGACGACAATGAGCAGTTCTTC.

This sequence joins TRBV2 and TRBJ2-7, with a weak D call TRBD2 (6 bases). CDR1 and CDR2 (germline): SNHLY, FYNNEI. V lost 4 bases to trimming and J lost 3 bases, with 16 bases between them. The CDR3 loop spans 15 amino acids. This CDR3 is CASSGPGTPGYEQYF. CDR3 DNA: TGTGCCAGCAGTGGTCCCGGGACTCCCGGCTACGAGCAGTACTTC.

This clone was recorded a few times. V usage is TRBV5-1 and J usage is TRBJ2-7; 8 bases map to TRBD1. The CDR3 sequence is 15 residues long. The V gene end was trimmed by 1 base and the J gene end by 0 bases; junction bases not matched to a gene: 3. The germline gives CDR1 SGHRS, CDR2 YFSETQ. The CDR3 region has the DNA TGCGCCAGCAGCTTGTACGGACAGGGCTCCTACGAGCAGTACTTC. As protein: CASSLYGQGSYEQYF. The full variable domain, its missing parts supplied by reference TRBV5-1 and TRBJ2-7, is KAGVTQTPRYLIKTRGQQVTLSCSPISGHRSVSWYQQTPGQGLQFLFEYFSETQRNKGNFPGRFSGRQFSNSRSEMNVSTLELGDSALYLCASSLYGQGSYEQYFGPGTRLTVT.

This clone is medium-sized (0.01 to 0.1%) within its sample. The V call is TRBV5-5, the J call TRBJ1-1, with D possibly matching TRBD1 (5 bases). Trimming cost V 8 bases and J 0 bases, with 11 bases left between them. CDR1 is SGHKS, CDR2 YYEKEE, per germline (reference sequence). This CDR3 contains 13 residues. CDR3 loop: CASTTDLNTEAFF. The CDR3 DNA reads TGTGCCAGTACGACAGATTTGAACACTGAAGCTTTCTTT. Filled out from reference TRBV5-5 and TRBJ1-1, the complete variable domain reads DAGVTQSPTHLIKTRGQQVTLRCSPISGHKSVSWYQQVLGQGPQFIFQYYEKEERGRGNFPDRFSARQFPNYSSELNVNALLLGDSALYLCASTTDLNTEAFFGQGTRLTVV.

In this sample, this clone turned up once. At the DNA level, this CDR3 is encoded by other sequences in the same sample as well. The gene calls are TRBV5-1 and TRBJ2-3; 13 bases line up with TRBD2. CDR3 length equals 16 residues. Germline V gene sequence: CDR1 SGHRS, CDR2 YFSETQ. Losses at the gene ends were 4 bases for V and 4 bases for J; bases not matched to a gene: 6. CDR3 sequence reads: CASSLRTSGGSDTQYF. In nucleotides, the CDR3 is TGCGCCAGCAGCCTAAGGACTAGCGGGGGTTCAGATACGCAGTATTTT. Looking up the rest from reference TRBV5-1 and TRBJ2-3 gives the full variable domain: KAGVTQTPRYLIKTRGQQVTLSCSPISGHRSVSWYQQTPGQGLQFLFEYFSETQRNKGNFPGRFSGRQFSNSRSEMNVSTLELGDSALYLCASSLRTSGGSDTQYFGPGTRLTVL.

This chain's CDR3 is CASSPQGSDQPQHF. In DNA, the CDR3 is TGTGCCAGCTCACCACAGGGATCGGATCAGCCCCAGCATTTT. The chain combines TRBV18 with TRBJ1-5, with D unclear. The CDR3 has 14 residues. The germline V gene encodes CDR1 KGHSH and CDR2 LQKENI. Between the trimmed V and J ends, which lost 1 base and 5 bases, there was a span of 9 bases.

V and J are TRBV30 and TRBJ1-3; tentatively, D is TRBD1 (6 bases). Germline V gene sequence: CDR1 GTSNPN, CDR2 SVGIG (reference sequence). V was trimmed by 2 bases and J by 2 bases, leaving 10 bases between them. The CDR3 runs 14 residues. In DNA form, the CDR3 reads TGTGCCTGGAGTCAACAGGGAACTGGAAACACCATATATTTT. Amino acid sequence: CAWSQQGTGNTIYF. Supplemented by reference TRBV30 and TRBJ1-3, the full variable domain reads SQTIHQWPATLVQPVGSPLSLECTVEGTSNPNLYWYRQAAGRGLQLLFYSVGIGQISSEVPQNLSASRPQDRQFILSSKKLLLSDSGFYLCAWSQQGTGNTIYFGEGSWLTVV.

CDR3 DNA sequence: TGTGCCAGCAGCTCTGGACAGGGTAATTCACCCCTCCACTTT. Protein product: CASSSGQGNSPLHF. This chain connects TRBV7-3 to TRBJ1-6, with 8 bases lining up with TRBD1. CDR1 and CDR2 (germline): SGHTA, FQGTGA. The CDR3 totals 14 residues. V trimming: 4 bases; J trimming: 6 bases; junction bases outside the gene matches: 2.

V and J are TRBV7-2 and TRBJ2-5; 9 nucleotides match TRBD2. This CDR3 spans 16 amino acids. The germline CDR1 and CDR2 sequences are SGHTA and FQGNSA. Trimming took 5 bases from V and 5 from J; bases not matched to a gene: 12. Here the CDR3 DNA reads TGTGCCAGCAGCCCAAAAGTTCGGCTAGCGGGGGAGACCCAGTACTTC. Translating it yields CASSPKVRLAGETQYF.

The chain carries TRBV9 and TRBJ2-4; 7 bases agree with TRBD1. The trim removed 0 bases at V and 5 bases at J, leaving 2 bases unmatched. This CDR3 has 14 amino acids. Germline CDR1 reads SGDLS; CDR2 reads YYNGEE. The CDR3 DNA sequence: TGTGCCAGCAGCGTAGGGACAGGTGAAAACATTCAGTACTTC. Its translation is CASSVGTGENIQYF. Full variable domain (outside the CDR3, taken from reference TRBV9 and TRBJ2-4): DSGVTQTPKHLITATGQRVTLRCSPRSGDLSVYWYQQSLDQGLQFLIQYYNGEERAKGNILERFSAQQFPDLHSELNLSSLELGDSALYFCASSVGTGENIQYFGAGTRLSVL.

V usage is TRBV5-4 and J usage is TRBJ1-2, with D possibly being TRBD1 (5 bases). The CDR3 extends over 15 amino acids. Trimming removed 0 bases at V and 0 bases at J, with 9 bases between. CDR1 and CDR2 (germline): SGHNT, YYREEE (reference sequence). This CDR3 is CASSLGDRANYGYTF. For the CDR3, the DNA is TGTGCCAGCAGCTTGGGGGACCGAGCTAACTATGGCTACACCTTC.

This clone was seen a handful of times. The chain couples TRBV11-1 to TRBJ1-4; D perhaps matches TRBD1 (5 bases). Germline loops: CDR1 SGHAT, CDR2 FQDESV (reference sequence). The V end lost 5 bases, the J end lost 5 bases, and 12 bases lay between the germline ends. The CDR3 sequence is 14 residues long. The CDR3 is CASSPGTNNEKLFF. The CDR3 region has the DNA TGTGCCAGCAGCCCCGGGACGAACAATGAAAAACTGTTTTTT.

This CDR3 is CASSLGQGTSGNTIYF. For the CDR3, the DNA is TGTGCCAGCAGCTTAGGGCAGGGAACCTCTGGAAACACCATATATTTT. The chain employs TRBV7-8 and TRBJ1-3, with D possibly being TRBD1 (5 bases). Germline CDR1 reads SGHVS; CDR2 reads FQNEAQ. CDR3 length: 16 residues. Trimming removed 1 base at V and 0 bases at J, with 10 bases between.

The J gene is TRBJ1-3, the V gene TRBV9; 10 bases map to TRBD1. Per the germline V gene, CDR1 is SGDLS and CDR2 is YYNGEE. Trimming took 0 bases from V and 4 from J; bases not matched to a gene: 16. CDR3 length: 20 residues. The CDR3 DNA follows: TGTGCCAGCAGCGTAGACGGGCTAGTGGGACAGGGGTCAGAGGGAAACACCATATATTTT. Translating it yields CASSVDGLVGQGSEGNTIYF. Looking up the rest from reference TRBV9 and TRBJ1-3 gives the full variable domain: DSGVTQTPKHLITATGQRVTLRCSPRSGDLSVYWYQQSLDQGLQFLIQYYNGEERAKGNILERFSAQQFPDLHSELNLSSLELGDSALYFCASSVDGLVGQGSEGNTIYFGEGSWLTVV.

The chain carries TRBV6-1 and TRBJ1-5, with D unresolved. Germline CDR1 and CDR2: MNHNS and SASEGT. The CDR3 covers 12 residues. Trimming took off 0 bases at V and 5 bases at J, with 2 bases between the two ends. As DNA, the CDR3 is TGTGCCAGCAGTGAAGCTTATCAGCCCCAGCATTTT. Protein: CASSEAYQPQHF.

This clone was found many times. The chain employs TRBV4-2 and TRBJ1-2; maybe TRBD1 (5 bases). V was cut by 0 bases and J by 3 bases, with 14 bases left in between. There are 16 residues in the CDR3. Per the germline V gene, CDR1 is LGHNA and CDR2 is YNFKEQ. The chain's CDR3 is CASSQDIRDRDYGYTF. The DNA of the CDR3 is TGTGCCAGCAGCCAAGATATCAGGGATCGGGACTATGGCTACACCTTC.

The CDR3 DNA reads as TGTGCCAGCAGCTACGGACAGTCTTACGAGCAGTACTTC. Amino acids: CASSYGQSYEQYF. The chain carries TRBV5-6 and TRBJ2-7; D may be TRBD1 (6 bases). The CDR3 has 13 amino acids. V was cut by 3 bases and J by 4 bases, with 11 bases left in between. Per the germline V gene, CDR1 is SGHDT and CDR2 is YYEEEE.

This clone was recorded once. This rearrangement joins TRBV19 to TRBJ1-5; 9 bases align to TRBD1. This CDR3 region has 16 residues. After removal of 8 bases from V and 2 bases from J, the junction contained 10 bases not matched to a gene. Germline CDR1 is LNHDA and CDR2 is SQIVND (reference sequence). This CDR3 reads CASRPGTGRGNQPQHF. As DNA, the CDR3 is TGTGCCAGTCGTCCCGGGACAGGGAGGGGCAATCAGCCCCAGCATTTT.

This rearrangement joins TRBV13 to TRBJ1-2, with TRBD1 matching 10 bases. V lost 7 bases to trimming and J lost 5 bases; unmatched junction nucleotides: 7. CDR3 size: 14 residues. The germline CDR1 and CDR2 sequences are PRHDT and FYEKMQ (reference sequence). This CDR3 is CASTLTGGGYGYTF. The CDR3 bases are TGTGCCAGCACCCTGACAGGGGGCGGTTATGGCTACACCTTC.

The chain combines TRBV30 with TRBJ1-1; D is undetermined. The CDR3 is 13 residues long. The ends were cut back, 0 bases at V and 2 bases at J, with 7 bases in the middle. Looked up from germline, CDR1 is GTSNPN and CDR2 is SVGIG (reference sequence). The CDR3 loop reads CAWSVRANTEAFF. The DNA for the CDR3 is TGTGCCTGGAGTGTACGGGCAAACACTGAAGCTTTCTTT.

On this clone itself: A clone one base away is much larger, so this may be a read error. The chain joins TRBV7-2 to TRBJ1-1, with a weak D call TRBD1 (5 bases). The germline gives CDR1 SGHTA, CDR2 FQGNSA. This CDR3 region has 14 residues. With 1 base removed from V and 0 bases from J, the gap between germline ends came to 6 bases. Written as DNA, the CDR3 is TGTGCCAGCAGCTTAGGACAGATGAACACTGAAGCTTTCTTT. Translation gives CASSLGQMNTEAFF.

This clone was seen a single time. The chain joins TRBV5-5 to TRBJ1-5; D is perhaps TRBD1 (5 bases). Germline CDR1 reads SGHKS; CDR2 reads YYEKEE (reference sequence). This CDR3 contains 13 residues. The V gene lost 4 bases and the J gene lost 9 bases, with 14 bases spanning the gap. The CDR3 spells CASSPGIWGPQHF. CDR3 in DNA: TGTGCCAGCAGCCCAGGGATCTGGGGGCCCCAGCATTTT.

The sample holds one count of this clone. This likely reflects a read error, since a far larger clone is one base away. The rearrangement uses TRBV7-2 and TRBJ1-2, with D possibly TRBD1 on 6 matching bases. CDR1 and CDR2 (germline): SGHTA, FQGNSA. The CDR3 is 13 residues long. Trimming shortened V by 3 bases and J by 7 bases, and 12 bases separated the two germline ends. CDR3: CASSLGGSGGYTF. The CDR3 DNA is TGTGCCAGCAGCTTGGGGGGCTCTGGTGGCTACACCTTC.

CDR3 DNA: TGTGCCAGCAGCGGACAGTACAATGAGCAGTTCTTC. Its protein product is CASSGQYNEQFF. This chain links TRBV7-2 with TRBJ2-1; tentative D call: TRBD1 (6 bases). The CDR3 loop spans 12 amino acids. With 5 bases removed from V and 4 bases from J, the gap between germline ends came to 6 bases. From germline, CDR1 is SGHTA and CDR2 FQGNSA.

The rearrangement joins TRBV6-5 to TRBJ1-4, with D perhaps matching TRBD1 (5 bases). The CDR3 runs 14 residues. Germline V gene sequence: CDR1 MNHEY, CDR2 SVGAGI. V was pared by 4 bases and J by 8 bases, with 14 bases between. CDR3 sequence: CASSLSGRGEKLFF. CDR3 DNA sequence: TGTGCCAGCAGTTTATCGGGGAGGGGCGAAAAACTGTTTTTT.

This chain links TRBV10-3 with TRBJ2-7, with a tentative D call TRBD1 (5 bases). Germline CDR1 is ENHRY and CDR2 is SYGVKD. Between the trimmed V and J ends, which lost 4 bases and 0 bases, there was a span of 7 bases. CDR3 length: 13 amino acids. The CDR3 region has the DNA TGTGCCATCAGTGCGGACACCTCCTACGAGCAGTACTTC. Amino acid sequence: CAISADTSYEQYF.

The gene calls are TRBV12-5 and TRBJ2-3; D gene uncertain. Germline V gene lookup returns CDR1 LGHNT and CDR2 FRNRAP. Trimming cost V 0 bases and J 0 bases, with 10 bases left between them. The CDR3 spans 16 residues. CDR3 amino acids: CASGLVLRESTDTQYF. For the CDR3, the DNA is TGTGCTAGTGGTTTGGTACTAAGGGAAAGCACAGATACGCAGTATTTT.